The rows below give T cell receptor beta chains drawn from one sample of a study of T-cell reconstitution after alpha-beta-depleted transplantation in children. TCRdb re-called the PCR reads with MiXCR, one entry per CDR3 protein. The data show hundreds of thousands of distinct CDR3 sequences, about 16% seen once. Sample: PBMCs, mostly from graft donor cells, taken 360 days after TCRalphabeta/CD19-depleted stem cell transplant. These receptors were collected from a male patient under 18 who had a stem cell transplant for acute lymphoblastic leukemia, so the T cells may come from the graft donor. Each CDR3 is given with its conserved first and last residue. Each record gives: J gene, clone size, D gene, V gene, CDR3 protein, CDR3 DNA. The D gene is left open where the match is weak. Clone size is not always given. Where it is, it says once, few, many or a class for expanded clones.

j_gene: TRBJ2-3; abundance: .; d_gene: .; v_gene: TRBV6-1; CDR3aa: CASREGPDTQYF; CDR3nt: TGTGCCAGCAGGGAGGGCCCAGATACGCAGTATTTT
j_gene: TRBJ2-2; abundance: .; d_gene: TRBD1; v_gene: TRBV5-1; CDR3aa: CASSRPGTGEAGELFF; CDR3nt: TGCGCCAGCAGCCGGCCCGGGACAGGGGAGGCCGGGGAGCTGTTTTTT
j_gene: TRBJ2-5; abundance: few; d_gene: .; v_gene: TRBV12-3/TRBV12-4; CDR3aa: CASSLIEETQYF; CDR3nt: TGTGCCAGCAGTTTAATAGAAGAGACCCAGTACTTC
j_gene: TRBJ1-5; abundance: few; d_gene: .; v_gene: TRBV12-3/TRBV12-4; CDR3aa: CASSLIYYSNQPQHF; CDR3nt: TGTGCCAGCAGTTTGATCTATTATAGCAATCAGCCCCAGCATTTT
j_gene: TRBJ2-7; abundance: .; d_gene: .; v_gene: TRBV5-1; CDR3aa: CASSFIGGPLYEQYF; CDR3nt: TGCGCCAGCAGCTTTATAGGGGGACCCCTCTACGAGCAGTACTTC
j_gene: TRBJ2-7; abundance: .; d_gene: TRBD1; v_gene: TRBV18; CDR3aa: CASSSFRQQGEPYEQYF; CDR3nt: TGTGCCAGCTCCTCTTTCAGGCAACAGGGGGAGCCCTACGAGCAGTACTTC
j_gene: TRBJ1-1; abundance: .; d_gene: .; v_gene: TRBV25-1; CDR3aa: CASSEYGGRDTEAFF; CDR3nt: TGTGCCAGCAGTGAATACGGGGGGCGGGACACTGAAGCTTTCTTT
j_gene: TRBJ2-7; abundance: few; d_gene: TRBD2; v_gene: TRBV5-1; CDR3aa: CASSSRRGTSGPYRVGTYEQYF; CDR3nt: TGCGCCAGCAGCTCCCGACGAGGGACTAGCGGCCCGTATAGGGTAGGCACCTACGAGCAGTACTTC
j_gene: TRBJ2-1; abundance: .; d_gene: .; v_gene: TRBV7-9; CDR3aa: CASSLGGPEFF; CDR3nt: TGTGCCAGCAGCTTGGGGGGGCCTGAGTTCTTC
j_gene: TRBJ2-7; abundance: few; d_gene: .; v_gene: TRBV7-8; CDR3aa: CASSLANRASYEQYF; CDR3nt: TGTGCCAGCAGCTTAGCTAATAGGGCCTCCTACGAGCAGTACTTC
j_gene: TRBJ2-1; abundance: .; d_gene: TRBD2; v_gene: TRBV12-3/TRBV12-4; CDR3aa: CASREREAVLDEQFF; CDR3nt: TGTGCCAGCAGGGAGCGGGAGGCCGTGTTGGATGAGCAGTTCTTC
j_gene: TRBJ1-2; abundance: .; d_gene: TRBD1; v_gene: TRBV6-1; CDR3aa: CASSGGAGSKGGSPPYGYTF; CDR3nt: TGTGCCAGCAGTGGGGGAGCAGGTTCCAAAGGGGGCTCTCCTCCCTATGGCTACACCTTC
j_gene: TRBJ2-3; abundance: .; d_gene: TRBD1; v_gene: TRBV5-1; CDR3aa: CASSDRGGSTDTQYF; CDR3nt: TGCGCCAGCAGCGACAGGGGCGGGAGCACAGATACGCAGTATTTT
j_gene: TRBJ2-4; abundance: .; d_gene: .; v_gene: TRBV4-1; CDR3aa: CASSQVELAKNIQYF; CDR3nt: TGCGCCAGCAGCCAAGTCGAGTTAGCCAAAAACATTCAGTACTTC
j_gene: TRBJ2-2; abundance: many; d_gene: .; v_gene: TRBV15; CDR3aa: CATSSLGGGELFF; CDR3nt: TGTGCCACCAGCAGCCTCGGGGGCGGGGAGCTGTTTTTT
j_gene: TRBJ2-5; abundance: few; d_gene: .; v_gene: TRBV6-1; CDR3aa: CASSPWARETQYF; CDR3nt: TGTGCCAGCAGTCCCTGGGCCCGAGAGACCCAGTACTTC
j_gene: TRBJ2-5; abundance: few; d_gene: .; v_gene: TRBV7-8; CDR3aa: CASSLGYGSAQETQYF; CDR3nt: TGTGCCAGCAGCTTAGGGTATGGTAGCGCCCAAGAGACCCAGTACTTC
j_gene: TRBJ1-5; abundance: once; d_gene: .; v_gene: TRBV7-7; CDR3aa: CARDQPQHF; CDR3nt: TGTGCCAGAGATCAGCCCCAGCATTTT
j_gene: TRBJ1-5; abundance: .; d_gene: .; v_gene: TRBV2; CDR3aa: CASSRAGQPQHF; CDR3nt: TGTGCCAGCAGTAGGGCAGGTCAGCCCCAGCATTTT
j_gene: TRBJ2-5; abundance: .; d_gene: TRBD2; v_gene: TRBV5-1; CDR3aa: CASSSGASGRGIETQYF; CDR3nt: TGCGCCAGCAGCTCTGGAGCTAGCGGGAGAGGGATCGAGACCCAGTACTTC
j_gene: TRBJ2-1; abundance: few; d_gene: .; v_gene: TRBV24-1; CDR3aa: CATSDLTTNHQDEQFF; CDR3nt: TGTGCCACCAGTGATTTGACCACAAACCATCAGGATGAGCAGTTCTTC
j_gene: TRBJ2-1; abundance: few; d_gene: TRBD2; v_gene: TRBV27; CDR3aa: CASHYSGSNEQFF; CDR3nt: TGTGCCAGCCATTATAGCGGGAGCAATGAGCAGTTCTTC
j_gene: TRBJ1-1; abundance: few; d_gene: .; v_gene: TRBV27; CDR3aa: CASSWGARVGTEAFF; CDR3nt: TGTGCCAGCAGTTGGGGGGCCAGGGTGGGGACTGAAGCTTTCTTT
j_gene: TRBJ2-7; abundance: .; d_gene: .; v_gene: TRBV5-4; CDR3aa: CASSNTAGRFYEQYF; CDR3nt: TGTGCCAGCAGCAACACCGCGGGTAGGTTCTACGAGCAGTACTTC
j_gene: TRBJ1-4; abundance: .; d_gene: .; v_gene: TRBV13; CDR3aa: CASSPDRQAPGKLFF; CDR3nt: TGTGCCAGCAGCCCAGATCGCCAAGCCCCCGGGAAACTGTTTTTT
j_gene: TRBJ2-5; abundance: .; d_gene: TRBD1; v_gene: TRBV4-1; CDR3aa: CASSHHSTGTGAETQYF; CDR3nt: TGCGCCAGCAGCCATCATTCGACCGGGACAGGGGCGGAGACCCAGTACTTC
j_gene: TRBJ2-1; abundance: few; d_gene: TRBD1; v_gene: TRBV7-6; CDR3aa: CASSSRQGARYNEQFF; CDR3nt: TGTGCCAGCAGCTCTAGACAGGGGGCGCGGTACAATGAGCAGTTCTTC
j_gene: TRBJ2-7; abundance: few; d_gene: TRBD2; v_gene: TRBV20-1; CDR3aa: CSASTHSGGASYEQYF; CDR3nt: TGCAGTGCTTCAACACATTCGGGGGGGGCTTCCTACGAGCAGTACTTC
j_gene: TRBJ2-1; abundance: .; d_gene: .; v_gene: TRBV2; CDR3aa: CASSEPGAPSYNEQFF; CDR3nt: TGTGCCAGCAGTGAACCGGGGGCACCCTCCTACAATGAGCAGTTCTTC
j_gene: TRBJ2-7; abundance: few; d_gene: .; v_gene: TRBV4-1; CDR3aa: CASSQAGTHEQYF; CDR3nt: TGCGCCAGCAGCCAGGCCGGGACTCACGAGCAGTACTTC
j_gene: TRBJ2-7; abundance: .; d_gene: TRBD2; v_gene: TRBV5-4; CDR3aa: CASSFGNSGRYEQYF; CDR3nt: TGTGCCAGCAGCTTTGGAAATAGCGGGAGGTACGAGCAGTACTTC
j_gene: TRBJ2-7; abundance: .; d_gene: .; v_gene: TRBV7-9; CDR3aa: CASSSTLGGYEQYF; CDR3nt: TGTGCCAGCAGCTCCACCCTGGGGGGCTACGAGCAGTACTTC
j_gene: TRBJ2-5; abundance: few; d_gene: .; v_gene: TRBV27; CDR3aa: CASSSDAIPTRRETQYF; CDR3nt: TGTGCCAGCAGCTCGGATGCTATCCCGACGCGAAGGGAGACCCAGTACTTC
j_gene: TRBJ1-2; abundance: few; d_gene: .; v_gene: TRBV27; CDR3aa: CASSLTGAVYGYTF; CDR3nt: TGTGCCAGCAGTTTAACTGGGGCAGTCTATGGCTACACCTTC
j_gene: TRBJ2-2; abundance: few; d_gene: TRBD1; v_gene: TRBV27; CDR3aa: CASSSITGQGSTGELFF; CDR3nt: TGTGCCAGCAGTTCTATAACGGGACAGGGGTCCACCGGGGAGCTGTTTTTT
j_gene: TRBJ2-3; abundance: .; d_gene: .; v_gene: TRBV12-3/TRBV12-4; CDR3aa: CASSPPGVSTDTQYF; CDR3nt: TGTGCCAGCAGTCCGCCGGGAGTGAGCACAGATACGCAGTATTTT
j_gene: TRBJ2-3; abundance: few; d_gene: .; v_gene: TRBV28; CDR3aa: CASSPLMREDTQYF; CDR3nt: TGTGCCAGCAGTCCCCTGATGAGAGAAGATACGCAGTATTTT
j_gene: TRBJ2-7; abundance: few; d_gene: TRBD2; v_gene: TRBV12-3/TRBV12-4; CDR3aa: CASSGQAGHYEQYF; CDR3nt: TGTGCCAGCAGTGGCCAAGCGGGGCACTACGAGCAGTACTTC
j_gene: TRBJ2-7; abundance: few; d_gene: .; v_gene: TRBV15; CDR3aa: CATSRTTGEQYF; CDR3nt: TGTGCCACCAGCAGGACCACAGGGGAGCAGTACTTC
j_gene: TRBJ1-1; abundance: few; d_gene: .; v_gene: TRBV14; CDR3aa: CASSRQQSLNTEAFF; CDR3nt: TGTGCCAGCAGCCGGCAGCAGTCTCTGAACACTGAAGCTTTCTTT
j_gene: TRBJ2-3; abundance: .; d_gene: TRBD2; v_gene: TRBV7-2; CDR3aa: CASSTDSGVMAGTQYF; CDR3nt: TGTGCCAGCAGCACTGATAGCGGGGTCATGGCGGGTACGCAGTATTTT
j_gene: TRBJ1-3; abundance: many; d_gene: .; v_gene: TRBV20-1; CDR3aa: CSARRAPGDTIYF; CDR3nt: TGCAGTGCTAGACGGGCGCCCGGAGACACCATATATTTT
j_gene: TRBJ2-5; abundance: few; d_gene: .; v_gene: TRBV20-1; CDR3aa: CSAREPGTPQETQYF; CDR3nt: TGCAGTGCTAGGGAGCCCGGGACACCCCAAGAGACCCAGTACTTC
j_gene: TRBJ2-3; abundance: .; d_gene: TRBD2; v_gene: TRBV11-2; CDR3aa: CASSLDGTERGPEYF; CDR3nt: TGTGCCAGCAGCTTAGATGGAACAGAGCGGGGGCCGGAGTATTTT
j_gene: TRBJ2-5; abundance: many; d_gene: .; v_gene: TRBV20-1; CDR3aa: CSAREGGGGETQYF; CDR3nt: TGCAGTGCTAGAGAGGGTGGAGGTGGAGAGACCCAGTACTTC
j_gene: TRBJ2-3; abundance: few; d_gene: .; v_gene: TRBV7-2; CDR3aa: CASSLRAGGTSTDTQYF; CDR3nt: TGTGCCAGCAGCCTTAGGGCTGGCGGGACTAGCACAGATACGCAGTATTTT
j_gene: TRBJ2-4; abundance: many; d_gene: TRBD1; v_gene: TRBV27; CDR3aa: CASSSRQGGKNIQYF; CDR3nt: TGTGCCAGCAGTTCCCGACAGGGGGGGAAAAACATTCAGTACTTC
j_gene: TRBJ1-5; abundance: .; d_gene: .; v_gene: TRBV11-1; CDR3aa: CASSGPGSALRSNQPQHF; CDR3nt: TGTGCCAGCAGCGGTCCGGGCTCTGCCCTTAGGAGCAATCAGCCCCAGCATTTT
j_gene: TRBJ2-5; abundance: many; d_gene: TRBD1; v_gene: TRBV12-3/TRBV12-4; CDR3aa: CASRRTGAETQYF; CDR3nt: TGTGCCAGCAGAAGGACAGGGGCAGAGACCCAGTACTTC
j_gene: TRBJ2-5; abundance: .; d_gene: TRBD1; v_gene: TRBV7-2; CDR3aa: CASYDRGLQETQYF; CDR3nt: TGTGCCAGCTACGACAGGGGTCTCCAAGAGACCCAGTACTTC
j_gene: TRBJ2-7; abundance: .; d_gene: TRBD2; v_gene: TRBV11-2; CDR3aa: CASSSYSGRSREQYF; CDR3nt: TGTGCCAGCAGCTCTTATAGCGGGAGGTCCCGGGAGCAGTACTTC
j_gene: TRBJ2-1; abundance: many; d_gene: .; v_gene: TRBV12-3/TRBV12-4; CDR3aa: CASSFRDPFYNEQFF; CDR3nt: TGTGCCAGCAGTTTCCGGGACCCCTTCTACAATGAGCAGTTCTTC
j_gene: TRBJ2-1; abundance: few; d_gene: TRBD1; v_gene: TRBV5-1; CDR3aa: CASSLIGGPNMDEQFF; CDR3nt: TGCGCCAGCAGCTTGATAGGGGGCCCGAATATGGATGAGCAGTTCTTC
j_gene: TRBJ2-3; abundance: few; d_gene: .; v_gene: TRBV6-1; CDR3aa: CASRAFPRGTDTQYF; CDR3nt: TGTGCCAGCAGGGCCTTCCCCAGGGGCACAGATACGCAGTATTTT
j_gene: TRBJ2-1; abundance: .; d_gene: .; v_gene: TRBV5-1; CDR3aa: CASTDRRSNEQFF; CDR3nt: TGCGCCAGCACCGACCGGAGGTCCAATGAGCAGTTCTTC
j_gene: TRBJ2-1; abundance: once; d_gene: .; v_gene: TRBV28; CDR3aa: CASSLTPGHDEQFF; CDR3nt: TGTGCCAGCAGTCTTACCCCGGGACACGATGAGCAGTTCTTC
j_gene: TRBJ2-3; abundance: few; d_gene: .; v_gene: TRBV15; CDR3aa: CATSRGDPSYSDTQYF; CDR3nt: TGTGCCACCAGCAGAGGGGACCCTTCCTATAGCGATACGCAGTATTTT
j_gene: TRBJ2-1; abundance: .; d_gene: TRBD1; v_gene: TRBV29-1; CDR3aa: CSVEGGLDRGLHNEQFF; CDR3nt: TGCAGCGTTGAAGGGGGACTGGACAGGGGGCTACACAATGAGCAGTTCTTC